A single T cell receptor (beta chain) is shown here with its context. It has no known antigen specificity. No much larger clonotype is one base removed from it; base qualities were not supplied. Sequences SQVTM (CDR1) and ANQGSEA (CDR2) are obtained from the germline V gene. The CDR3 numbers 14 residues from cysteine through phenylalanine. Only the CDR3 region is kept as DNA, spanning 42 bases read in frame from base 1. V ends up 7 bases short and J 2 bases short, with an unmatched junction base count of 9. Enrollment in ICON was initiated in the first half of 2016, and the last patient was enrolled in 2018. In a subcohort of approximately 76 patients, fresh tumor and matched uninvolved tissue were collected for in-depth immune analyses, with TCR sequencing among those analyses. No cell sorting was done, and TCR sequencing was instead run on DNA isolated from bulk tissue. This entry is derived from a study of tumor-infiltrating lymphocytes in localized non-small cell lung cancer (dated by TCRdb to the early 2020s). Background for the entire study: The cohort covered several histologies, both smokers and never-smokers, and patients whose samples were collected after neoadjuvant chemotherapy. Each patient provided resected tumor tissue plus uninvolved lung tissue from the same patient, with the uninvolved lung tissue described as non-adjacent to the tumor. Alongside flow cytometry, multiplex immunofluorescence, RNA-seq, exome sequencing and proteomics, TCR sequencing was applied to the same patients as one of several integrated assays. The overall ICON cohort was composed of around 140 surgical patients with localized non-small cell lung cancer whose tumors were resected. For 50 to 60 patients, immunoSEQ T-cell fraction was compared between paired tumor and uninvolved lung. The investigation overall reported the following: Consistent with immunofluorescence CD3 counts, TCRbeta sequencing supported greater T cell infiltration in tumors than in uninvolved lung tissue. TCR-derived T-cell fraction did not differ between the flow cytometry-defined immunotypes IM1 (good prognosis) and IM2 (poor prognosis). Because assay coverage varied across patients depending on available tissue quantity, TCR sequencing was performed for only a subset of the cohort. Different pieces of the same tissue were used for different assays, so technical variation could not be separated from intratumor heterogeneity. No association of tumor T-cell fraction from TCR sequencing with recurrence-free survival was found (p = 0.61).

The T-cell fraction in tumor and uninvolved lung tissue was provided by TCR sequencing with the immunoSEQ assay. The source study handled its data this way. In the survival analysis, patients were divided into a high T-cell fraction group (upper tertile) and a low T-cell fraction group (lower two tertiles), and the two groups were compared using a log-rank test. Paired tumor versus uninvolved lung differences in T-cell fraction were tested with a signed-rank test. The clones in this table, taken by TCRdb from immuneACCESS, are in-frame only. Not every clone is retained; where verified, under half of the shortfall comes from an unresolved V gene, and the cause of the rest is unknown. The DNA gave D and trimming, while V, J and clone size come from that table. The sample table lists about 25,000 clones, less than 70% of them with a count of one. Of the sample, 14% to 15% is held by the ten largest clones.

The sample was lung tumor tissue. This sequence originates from a human donor with non-small cell lung cancer. The rearranged chain carries TRBV29-1 and TRBJ2-3; 7 middle bases align to TRBD1. The DNA reads as follows: TGCAGCGCCGCCAACCAGGGGGTCACAGATACGCAGTATTTT. It specifies CSAANQGVTDTQYF.